The 16 T cell receptor beta chains below were found in one sample sequenced in a study of human T cells and chemical hapten exposure. A single record per CDR3 protein comes from TCRdb applying MiXCR to the RACE reads. The sample records under 100,000 distinct CDR3 sequences, roughly 10% being singletons. Documented time point: patch test 2, 6 weeks after DPC sensitization. Treatment noted: therapeutic diphenylcyclopropenone sensitization with weekly scalp DPC. This material consisted of whole blood, taken in connection with sensitization to the hapten diphenylcyclopropenone (DPC). These receptor sequences come from a woman aged 25 to 39 with alopecia areata. Some clones in this sample may be carry-over from other donors' samples.

CDR3 coding DNA: TGTGCCAGCAGCCAGGACAGGGAGGCCTACAATGAGCAGTTCTTC. It is translated as CASSQDREAYNEQFF. V is TRBV4-2 and J is TRBJ2-1; 8 positions agree with TRBD1. The V gene's germline CDR1 is LGHNA and CDR2 YNFKEQ. V lost 3 bases and J lost 2; bases outside the gene matches: 3. The CDR3 runs to 15 residues.

The table lists this clonotype with many counts. The CDR3 bases are TGTGCCAGCAGGGGTTCAACTGGGGCCAACGTCCTGACTTTC. Translation gives CASRGSTGANVLTF. The chain has TRBV7-6 and TRBJ2-6, with D unclear. CDR1 and CDR2 (germline): SGHVS, FNYEAQ. Deletions cut 6 bases from V and 2 bases from J, with 8 bases between. The CDR3 is made up of 14 amino acids. The variable domain in full, with the rest retrieved from reference TRBV7-6 and TRBJ2-6, is GAGVSQSPRYKVTKRGQDVALRCDPISGHVSLYWYRQALGQGPEFLTYFNYEAQQDKSGLPNDRFSAERPEGSISTLTIQRTEQRDSAMYRCASRGSTGANVLTFGAGSRLTVL.

This clonotype occurred a few times. The chain links TRBV28 to TRBJ1-4, with D possibly matching TRBD1 (5 bases). Deletions cut 3 bases from V and 8 bases from J, with 10 bases between. Germline CDR1 reads MDHEN; CDR2 reads SYDVKM. This CDR3 has 13 amino acids. Written as DNA, the CDR3 is TGTGCCAGCAGTTTTTCCGGGGCCGAAAAACTGTTTTTT. This encodes CASSFSGAEKLFF.

This clonotype showed up many times. V and J are TRBV20-1 and TRBJ1-1, with 11 bases fitting TRBD1. The germline gives CDR1 DFQATT, CDR2 SNEGSKA (reference sequence). CDR3 length: 14 residues. V gave up 5 bases and J gave up 6 bases; unmatched junction bases: 8. As DNA, the CDR3 is TGCAGTGCTTTTTTTGGACAGGGGGCCGCTGAAGCTTTCTTT. Its protein is CSAFFGQGAAEAFF.

In this sample, this clonotype turned up many times. J is TRBJ2-1 and V is TRBV7-3; D remains ambiguous. The CDR3 covers 13 residues. Germline lookup yields CDR1 SGHTA and CDR2 FQGTGA. Trimming left V 2 bases short and J 8 bases short, with 10 bases between. CDR3: CASSLGRYDEQFF. As DNA, the CDR3 is TGTGCCAGCAGCTTAGGGCGGTACGATGAGCAGTTCTTC.

Many counts were recorded for this clonotype. This chain uses TRBV5-4 with TRBJ1-2; D might be TRBD1 (5 bases). The V gene's germline CDR1 is SGHNT and CDR2 YYREEE (reference sequence). The CDR3 spans 14 residues. V lost 1 base and J lost 3, with 10 bases in between. The CDR3 DNA follows: TGTGCCAGCAGCTTGTTTGGGGCGGACTATGGCTACACCTTC. This codes for CASSLFGADYGYTF.

This clonotype was detected ten times or more. The V and J genes are TRBV5-1 and TRBJ2-3; TRBD2 aligns across 11 bases. In germline, CDR1 is SGHRS, CDR2 YFSETQ. After removal of 0 bases from V and 3 bases from J, the junction contained 3 bases not matched to a gene. The CDR3 extends over 16 amino acids. As DNA, the CDR3 is TGCGCCAGCAGCTTGGCCGCTAGCGGGGGGACAGATACGCAGTATTTT. Translating it yields CASSLAASGGTDTQYF.

This clonotype was detected ten times or more. V and J are TRBV11-2 and TRBJ2-3; D remains unclear. The V gene lost 5 bases and the J gene lost 4 bases, with 13 bases spanning the gap. Germline V gene lookup returns CDR1 SGHAT and CDR2 FQNNGV. There are 14 residues in the CDR3. This chain's CDR3 is CASSPSRTADTQYF. The CDR3 nucleotides are TGTGCCAGCAGCCCTTCGAGGACGGCAGATACGCAGTATTTT.

The table lists this clonotype with many counts. This chain uses TRBV28 with TRBJ1-1; TRBD1 might be the D (5 bases). This CDR3 has 13 amino acids. Per germline, CDR1 MDHEN and CDR2 SYDVKM. Trimming took 2 bases from V and 6 from J, leaving 10 bases between them. In DNA form, the CDR3 reads TGTGCCAGCAGTTTAAGCCAGGGCCCTGAAGCTTTCTTT. Its translation is CASSLSQGPEAFF.

This clonotype was detected only a few times. This rearrangement joins TRBV19 to TRBJ1-5; TRBD1 aligns across 8 bases. V trimming: 4 bases; J trimming: 2 bases; junction bases outside the gene matches: 7. The CDR3 covers 16 residues. Germline V gene data show CDR1 as LNHDA and CDR2 as SQIVND (reference sequence). CDR3 DNA: TGTGCCAGTAGTACCCAGGACAGGGTGGGCAATCAGCCCCAGCATTTT. Its protein is CASSTQDRVGNQPQHF.

This clonotype was counted many times. V and J are TRBV29-1 and TRBJ2-3, with TRBD1 matching over 8 bases. CDR1 is SQVTM and CDR2 is ANQGSEA in the germline V gene. Trimming removed 5 bases from V and 4 bases from J; junction bases left unmatched: 11. The CDR3 consists of 15 residues. The CDR3 sequence is CSVFRSGGHPDTQYF. CDR3 nucleotides: TGCAGCGTTTTTAGGTCAGGGGGCCATCCAGATACGCAGTATTTT.

This clonotype was seen repeatedly, ten times or more. The chain uses TRBV5-1 and TRBJ2-7; the D gene is possibly TRBD1 (6 bases). The germline gives CDR1 SGHRS, CDR2 YFSETQ. Trimming removed 2 bases from V and 1 base from J, with 7 bases in between. The CDR3 spans 13 residues. The CDR3: CASSLQGSYEQYF. The CDR3 coding sequence is TGCGCCAGCAGCTTACAGGGTTCCTACGAGCAGTACTTC.

In this sample, this clonotype turned up a few times. This chain joins TRBV27 and TRBJ2-7; 8 bases match TRBD1. J gave up 3 bases and V 6 bases, and 1 base lay outside the gene matches. The CDR3 spans 12 residues. Germline V lookup: CDR1 MNHEY, CDR2 SMNVEV (reference sequence). CDR3 in amino acids: CASSTGGYEQYF. CDR3 coding DNA: TGTGCCAGCAGCACAGGGGGCTACGAGCAGTACTTC.

This clonotype was counted many times. The chain links TRBV7-6 to TRBJ1-4; TRBD1 agrees at 7 bases. Germline V gives CDR1 SGHVS, CDR2 FNYEAQ. The CDR3 contains 14 residues. The trim removed 5 bases at V and 5 bases at J, leaving 5 bases unmatched. The CDR3 region is CASSTGTANEKLFF. The DNA for the CDR3 is TGTGCCAGCAGCACCGGGACAGCAAATGAAAAACTGTTTTTT.

This clonotype was picked up many times. The J gene is TRBJ2-3, the V gene TRBV28, with no clear D. Germline values: CDR1 MDHEN, CDR2 SYDVKM. This CDR3 contains 14 residues. The V end was cut by 3 bases, the J end by 2 bases, with 9 bases between. CDR3 bases: TGTGCCAGCAGTTTCAGCCCAGTCACAGATACGCAGTATTTT. Translating it yields CASSFSPVTDTQYF. Full variable domain (rest looked up from reference TRBV28 and TRBJ2-3): DVKVTQSSRYLVKRTGEKVFLECVQDMDHENMFWYRQDPGLGLRLIYFSYDVKMKEKGDIPEGYSVSREKKERFSLILESASTNQTSMYLCASSFSPVTDTQYFGPGTRLTVL.

This clonotype was seen a handful of times. V usage is TRBV14 and J usage is TRBJ1-6; D gene unclear. Looked up from germline, CDR1 is SGHDN and CDR2 is FVKESK. The CDR3 covers 15 residues. V was trimmed by 2 bases and J by 7 bases, leaving 12 bases between them. The CDR3 DNA sequence: TGTGCCAGCAGCCAAACCCGGTCGCCAAATTCACCCCTCCACTTT. It codes for CASSQTRSPNSPLHF. The whole variable domain, filled in from reference TRBV14 and TRBJ1-6, reads EAGVTQFPSHSVIEKGQTVTLRCDPISGHDNLYWYRRVMGKEIKFLLHFVKESKQDESGMPNNRFLAERTGGTYSTLKVQPAELEDSGVYFCASSQTRSPNSPLHFGNGTRLTVT.